The 18 T cell receptor beta chains below come from one sample, sequenced in a study of T cell clusters in autoimmune cytopenias. TRB rearrangements were amplified by touch-down multiplex PCR with mixed TRB-A/B primers. Reprocessing the multiplex PCR reads, TCRdb reports a single entry for every CDR3 protein and omits DNA. The sample's table shows around 350 distinct CDR3 sequences. About 37,500 genome equivalents of blood DNA were amplified for TRB. This sample also belongs to another study, concerning T cell repertoires in aging, cancer and after chemotherapy.

Sequencing used peripheral blood. All receptors derive from a human donor in good health.

The chain employs TRBV7-9 and TRBJ1-1. This CDR3 has 15 amino acids. CDR1 and CDR2 from the germline V gene are SEHNR and FQNEAQ (reference sequence). CDR3 in amino acids: CASSSSGRLNTEAFF.

The chain uses TRBV15 and TRBJ2-5. The CDR3 contains 13 residues. Germline CDR1 LNHNV, CDR2 YYDKDF (reference sequence). CDR3 loop: CATSQKWGETQYF.

The chain combines TRBV7-3 with TRBJ2-1; TCRdb picks TRBD1, but there is no DNA to check that call. This CDR3 has 16 amino acids. CDR1 and CDR2 from the germline V gene are SGHTA and FQGTGA. This chain's CDR3 is CASSFALSPGGNEQFF.

The chain joins TRBV5-4 to TRBJ1-1. The germline V gene encodes CDR1 SGHNT and CDR2 YYREEE (reference sequence). This CDR3 contains 11 residues. CDR3 residues: CASSLNTEAFF.

This sequence joins TRBV20-1 and TRBJ2-1; TCRdb returns TRBD1, unconfirmable since there is no DNA. The CDR3 loop spans 16 amino acids. Germline CDR1 and CDR2: DFQATT and SNEGSKA (reference sequence). The CDR3 sequence: CSAREGGGDSYNEQFF.

Its frequency marks this clonotype as large. The rearrangement uses TRBV5-6 and TRBJ2-1; TCRdb proposes TRBD2, but this gene call is untestable without DNA. There are 18 residues in the CDR3. The germline CDR1 and CDR2 sequences are SGHDT and YYEEEE. CDR3 amino acids: CASSWTSGGTVSYNEQFF.

The genes are TRBV5-1 and TRBJ1-2. Per germline, CDR1 SGHRS and CDR2 YFSETQ. The CDR3 runs to 14 residues. CDR3 residues: CASSLEGLAGGYTF.

Measured by frequency, this clonotype is hyperexpanded. This chain links TRBV5-4 with TRBJ2-3. This CDR3 is built from 13 residues. CDR1 is SGHNT, CDR2 YYREEE, per germline (reference sequence). CDR3 protein: CASSGVVADTQYF.

CDR3 residues: CASSLGIYGYTF. The V gene is TRBV5-5, the J gene TRBJ1-2. This CDR3 is built from 12 residues. Germline V CDR1 and CDR2: SGHKS, YYEKEE (reference sequence).

V gene TRBV19 combines with J gene TRBJ2-5; TCRdb outputs TRBD1, but without DNA this stays unchecked. Germline CDR1 is LNHDA and CDR2 is SQIVND (reference sequence). The CDR3 length is 13 residues. CDR3 protein: CASSINRVETQYF.

This clonotype is called hyperexpanded based on its frequency. J is TRBJ2-6 and V is TRBV27; absent DNA, TCRdb's TRBD1 call cannot be checked. This CDR3 has 15 residues. Germline CDR1 is MNHEY and CDR2 is SMNVEV (reference sequence). CDR3 residues: CASSFRGAGANVLTF.

This clonotype is labeled large (0.1 to 1%) based on frequency. The chain combines TRBV11-2 with TRBJ2-7; checking the TCRdb D call of TRBD2 is not possible without DNA. The CDR3 loop spans 17 amino acids. Germline V gene lookup returns CDR1 SGHAT and CDR2 FQNNGV. Here the CDR3 reads CASSKTSGSTVSYEQYF. The full variable domain, completed using reference TRBV11-2 and TRBJ2-7, is EAGVAQSPRYKIIEKRQSVAFWCNPISGHATLYWYQQILGQGPKLLIQFQNNGVVDDSQLPKDRFSAERLKGVDSTLKIQPAKLEDSAVYLCASSKTSGSTVSYEQYFGPGTRLTVT.

V usage is TRBV6-2 or TRBV6-3 and J usage is TRBJ1-2. Germline V lookup: CDR1 MNHEY, CDR2 SVGEGT. This CDR3 is 14 amino acids long. CDR3 protein: CASIAGGAYYGYTF.

This sequence joins TRBV12-3 or TRBV12-4 and TRBJ2-2; TCRdb gives TRBD1 as the D gene, but with no DNA this cannot be confirmed. The CDR3 spans 14 residues. This CDR3 reads CASLRGALTGELFF.

In terms of frequency, this clonotype is hyperexpanded (1% or more). This chain joins TRBV6-6 and TRBJ2-3; TCRdb designates TRBD1, a call that cannot be tested without DNA. This CDR3 spans 16 amino acids. Per germline, CDR1 MNHNY and CDR2 SVGAGI (reference sequence). CDR3 loop: CASSFQGYSSTDTQYF.

This clonotype registers medium-sized (0.01 to 0.1%) by frequency. The chain has TRBV20-1 and TRBJ1-2; TCRdb selects TRBD1, and the lack of DNA leaves this call unchecked. Germline V gene sequence: CDR1 DFQATT, CDR2 SNEGSKA (reference sequence). This CDR3 is built from 13 residues. This chain's CDR3 is CVSGQGVVYGYTF.

The chain recombines TRBV7-6 with TRBJ2-7; the D call from TCRdb, TRBD1, cannot be confirmed without DNA. The CDR3 extends over 15 amino acids. CDR1 SGHVS and CDR2 FNYEAQ come from the germline V gene. The CDR3 region is CASSFRTGQTYEQYF.

The genes are TRBV19 and TRBJ2-7; TCRdb gives TRBD2 as the D gene, but with no DNA this cannot be confirmed. CDR3 size: 15 residues. Germline lookup yields CDR1 LNHDA and CDR2 SQIVND (reference sequence). CDR3 loop: CASSISGGDSYEQYF.